A selection of T cell receptor beta chains follows, all from one sample in a study of blood T cell repertoires in COVID-19. The repertoire was sequenced with immunoSEQ multiplex PCR; TCRdb's copy has only in-frame clones and lacks some. The sample yields under 300,000 clones, around 90% seen once. Input material: peripheral blood. The receptors were gathered from a woman in her fifties or sixties with COVID-19, enrolled during active disease. CDR3s include the opening cysteine and the closing phenylalanine or tryptophan. The order of the fields is J gene, D gene, clone size, V gene, CDR3 DNA, CDR3 protein. The D gene is left open where the match is weak. A row's size may be missing; if present it is once, few, many or a size class.

J gene: TRBJ1-5
D gene: TRBD1
clone size: NA
V gene: TRBV20-1
CDR3 DNA: TGCAGTGCTAGTACTGTCAGGGGGCTTGGTCAGCCCCAGCATTTT
CDR3 protein: CSASTVRGLGQPQHF

J gene: TRBJ2-5
D gene: TRBD1
clone size: NA
V gene: TRBV6-1
CDR3 DNA: TGTGCCAGCAGTGAAGGGGGACAGGGAACGACCCAGTACTTC
CDR3 protein: CASSEGGQGTTQYF

J gene: TRBJ1-2
D gene: NA
clone size: NA
V gene: TRBV19
CDR3 DNA: TGTGCCAGTAGTATGATAGAATATGGCTACACCTTC
CDR3 protein: CASSMIEYGYTF

J gene: TRBJ1-4
D gene: NA
clone size: NA
V gene: TRBV5-1
CDR3 DNA: TGCGCCAGCAGCTTGGTCAGCCTGGTCGGGGAAAAACTGTTTTTT
CDR3 protein: CASSLVSLVGEKLFF

J gene: TRBJ1-5
D gene: NA
clone size: NA
V gene: TRBV9
CDR3 DNA: TGTGCCAGCAGCGCAGGTAGCGGACCTAACAATCAGCCCCAGCATTTT
CDR3 protein: CASSAGSGPNNQPQHF

J gene: TRBJ1-6
D gene: NA
clone size: NA
V gene: TRBV25-1
CDR3 DNA: TGTGCCAGCTCCTCAAGGGAGGGCATCGATTCACCCCTCCACTTT
CDR3 protein: CASSSREGIDSPLHF

J gene: TRBJ1-5
D gene: NA
clone size: NA
V gene: TRBV2
CDR3 DNA: TGTGCCAGCAGTGAACGGGGTTTAAATCAGCCCCAGCATTTT
CDR3 protein: CASSERGLNQPQHF

J gene: TRBJ2-3
D gene: TRBD1
clone size: once
V gene: TRBV7-3
CDR3 DNA: TGTGCCAGCAGCACCGACAGGGTGACGCAGTATTTT
CDR3 protein: CASSTDRVTQYF

J gene: TRBJ2-1
D gene: TRBD1
clone size: NA
V gene: TRBV5-1
CDR3 DNA: TGCGCCAGCAGCAGCGCGACAGGGCAGTGGGATGAGCAGTTCTTC
CDR3 protein: CASSSATGQWDEQFF

J gene: TRBJ2-3
D gene: TRBD1
clone size: NA
V gene: TRBV29-1
CDR3 DNA: TGCAGCGTCTCGGGACAGGGGGCCACAGATACGCAGTATTTT
CDR3 protein: CSVSGQGATDTQYF

J gene: TRBJ1-1
D gene: NA
clone size: NA
V gene: TRBV5-8
CDR3 DNA: TGTGCCAGCAGCTTGGGGGGGCAGCTTGCTGAAGCTTTCTTT
CDR3 protein: CASSLGGQLAEAFF

J gene: TRBJ2-5
D gene: TRBD1
clone size: NA
V gene: TRBV4-1
CDR3 DNA: TGCGCCAGCAGCCGAAACACCCTCGGGACAGAAGAGACCCAGTACTTC
CDR3 protein: CASSRNTLGTEETQYF

J gene: TRBJ2-3
D gene: NA
clone size: once
V gene: TRBV19
CDR3 DNA: TGTGCCAGTAGTATAGAAGGGTCGGGGAGAGATACGCAGTATTTT
CDR3 protein: CASSIEGSGRDTQYF